This T cell receptor beta chain was sequenced for a study of T-cell reconstitution after alpha-beta-depleted transplantation in children. Study-level results: T-cell counts and diversity at one year following transplant were attributed mainly to newly produced T cells.

Concerning this clonotype: What it binds is not known.

This sample's TCRbeta library carried unique molecular identifier barcodes. TCRdb recomputed calls from the PCR reads with MiXCR, one row per CDR3 protein. The repertoire holds a few hundred thousand distinct CDR3 sequences, with 27% as singletons. Trimming took 4 bases from V and 0 from J, leaving 15 bases between them. The CDR3 extends over 16 amino acids. This specimen was PBMCs, taken before TCRalphabeta/CD19-depleted stem cell transplant. The chain joins TRBV12-3 or TRBV12-4 to TRBJ1-2, with D possibly matching TRBD1 (5 bases). The sequence came from a boy in the first two years of life with Wiskott-Aldrich syndrome, due to receive a stem cell transplant. The CDR3 DNA reads as TGTGCCAGCAGTTACACGACGCCGGGGCCTAACTATGGCTACACCTTC. This sequence encodes CASSYTTPGPNYGYTF.